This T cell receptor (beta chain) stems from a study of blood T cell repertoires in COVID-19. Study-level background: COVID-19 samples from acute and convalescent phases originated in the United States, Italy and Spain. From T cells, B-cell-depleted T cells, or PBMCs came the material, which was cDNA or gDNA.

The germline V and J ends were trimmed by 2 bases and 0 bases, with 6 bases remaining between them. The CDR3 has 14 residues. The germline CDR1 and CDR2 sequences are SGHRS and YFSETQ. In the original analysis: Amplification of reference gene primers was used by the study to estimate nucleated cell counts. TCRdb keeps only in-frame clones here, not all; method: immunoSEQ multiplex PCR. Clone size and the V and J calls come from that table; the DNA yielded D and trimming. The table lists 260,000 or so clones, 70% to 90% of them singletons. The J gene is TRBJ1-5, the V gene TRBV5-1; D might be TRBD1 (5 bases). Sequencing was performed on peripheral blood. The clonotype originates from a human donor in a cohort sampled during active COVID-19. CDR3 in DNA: TGCGCCAGCAGCTTCGGGGGTAGCAATCAGCCCCAGCATTTT. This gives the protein CASSFGGSNQPQHF.